One sample yielded the 16 T cell receptor beta chains listed below, sequenced in a study of breast tumors, draining lymph nodes, adjacent tissues. Each CDR3 protein gets one entry after TCRdb re-called the multiplex PCR reads with MiXCR. This sample has some 15,000 distinct CDR3 sequences, with approximately 55% found just once. The sequenced sample was tumor-adjacent breast tissue. These receptors were obtained from a female donor with breast cancer. Some clones in this sample may be carry-over from other donors' samples.

On this clonotype: The junction does not match germline at one end; this may be a read error. V is TRBV12-3 or TRBV12-4 and J is TRBJ2-1, with TRBD2 as a possible D gene (6 bases). This CDR3 contains 14 residues. CDR3 sequence: CGSSPGLSYNEQFF. The CDR3 nucleotides read TGTGGCAGCAGTCCGGGACTTTCCTACAATGAGCAGTTCTTC.

By share, this clonotype counts as medium-sized. This chain uses TRBV12-3 or TRBV12-4 with TRBJ2-7, with 9 bases lining up with TRBD1. V trimming: 3 bases; J trimming: 2 bases; junction bases outside the gene matches: 2. The length of the CDR3 is 14 residues. CDR3 amino acids: CASSLGTGTYEQYF. In DNA form, the CDR3 reads TGTGCCAGCAGTTTGGGGACAGGGACCTACGAGCAGTACTTC.

This clonotype was observed many times. This chain joins TRBV6-5 and TRBJ1-1, with 8 positions matching TRBD1. Trimming removed 6 bases from V and 4 bases from J; junction bases left unmatched: 1. The CDR3 contains 12 residues. Germline V lookup: CDR1 MNHEY, CDR2 SVGAGI. This chain's CDR3 is CASSRGPTEAFF. The CDR3 DNA sequence: TGTGCCAGCAGCAGGGGGCCCACTGAAGCTTTCTTT.

The chain recombines TRBV25-1 with TRBJ1-6; TRBD1 is a possible D gene (5 bases). The V end lost 2 bases, the J end lost 3 bases, and 5 bases lay between the germline ends. Germline CDR1 MGHDK, CDR2 SYGVNS. The CDR3 contains 14 residues. The CDR3 region is CASSEGHYNSPLHF. The CDR3 DNA reads TGTGCCAGCAGTGAAGGACACTATAATTCACCCCTCCACTTT.

Many counts were recorded for this clonotype. The gene calls are TRBV7-9 and TRBJ2-3; tentative D call: TRBD2 (6 bases). Trimming removed 5 bases from V and 4 bases from J, with 13 bases in between. The germline V gene encodes CDR1 SEHNR and CDR2 FQNEAQ (reference sequence). The CDR3 loop spans 14 amino acids. The CDR3 region has the DNA TGTGCCAGCAGCCGCCAAACGGGGGCAGATACGCAGTATTTT. It codes for CASSRQTGADTQYF. The full variable domain, in which reference TRBV7-9 and TRBJ2-3 provide the parts outside the CDR3, is DTGVSQNPRHKITKRGQNVTFRCDPISEHNRLYWYRQTLGQGPEFLTYFQNEAQLEKSRLLSDRFSAERPKGSFSTLEIQRTEQGDSAMYLCASSRQTGADTQYFGPGTRLTVL.

Concerning this clonotype itself: One end of the junction fails to match germline, which may point to a read error. The CDR3 loop reads CASSQLYEQYF. The CDR3, as DNA: TGCGCCAGCAGCCAATTATACGAGCAGTACTTC. The J gene is TRBJ2-7, the V gene TRBV3-1; no reliable D call. Germline V gives CDR1 LGHDT, CDR2 YNNKEL (reference sequence). The CDR3 covers 11 residues.

J is TRBJ1-2 and V is TRBV15; possibly TRBD1 for D (6 bases). Looked up from germline, CDR1 is LNHNV and CDR2 is YYDKDF (reference sequence). Trimming stripped 0 bases from V and 1 base from J, with 12 bases between. This CDR3 region has 16 residues. CDR3 residues: CATSRDRGLLNYGYTF. CDR3 coding DNA: TGTGCCACCAGCAGAGACAGGGGCCTCCTTAACTATGGCTACACCTTC.

This clonotype is classed as medium-sized. V usage is TRBV11-3 and J usage is TRBJ2-7; 10 bases are a match to TRBD1. V shed 5 bases, J shed 3 bases, and the junction held 10 bases outside the gene matches. The CDR3 totals 16 residues. Germline values: CDR1 SGHNT, CDR2 YENEEA. In DNA, the CDR3 is TGTGCCAGCAGCCATCCGGGACAGGGGCCGATCTACGAGCAGTACTTC. It encodes CASSHPGQGPIYEQYF.

This clonotype was recorded at least ten times. This rearrangement joins TRBV14 to TRBJ2-3; no firm D call. The CDR3 covers 15 residues. Trimming pared 0 bases from V and 7 bases from J, leaving 14 bases between. CDR1 and CDR2 from the germline V gene are SGHDN and FVKESK. The CDR3 DNA reads as TGTGCCAGCAGCCAAGATCTCGGGTTGGAGTATACGCAGTATTTT. Its protein is CASSQDLGLEYTQYF.

The CDR3 nucleotides are TGTGCCATCAGAGCGACGGGGGGCTACACCTTC. The encoded protein is CAIRATGGYTF. V and J are TRBV10-3 and TRBJ1-2, with D unresolved. The germline CDR1 and CDR2 sequences are ENHRY and SYGVKD. There are 11 residues in the CDR3. V lost 6 bases and J lost 8, with 10 bases in between.

This clonotype was counted ten times or more. Since a much larger clone is just one base distant, this may be a read error. J is TRBJ2-1 and V is TRBV5-8; D might be TRBD1 (5 bases). Germline-derived CDR1 and CDR2 are SGHTS and YDEGEE. There are 16 residues in the CDR3. Trimming took off 3 bases at V and 6 bases at J, with 19 bases between the two ends. CDR3 DNA sequence: TGTGCCAGCAGCTCTCTTCGGTCGGACACCGGCAATGAGCAGTTCTTC. This sequence encodes CASSSLRSDTGNEQFF.

Relative to its sample, this clonotype is medium-sized. This chain uses TRBV14 with TRBJ2-7; tentatively, D is TRBD2 (6 bases). This CDR3 contains 14 residues. Trimming pared 1 base from V and 6 bases from J, leaving 13 bases between. Germline CDR1 and CDR2: SGHDN and FVKESK. CDR3 in DNA: TGTGCCAGCAGCCAAGTTGGCTGGAGGGGCGAGCAGTACTTC. Translating gives CASSQVGWRGEQYF.

This clonotype was seen repeatedly, ten times or more. The J gene is TRBJ2-4, the V gene TRBV18, with 7 bases aligning to TRBD1. V was clipped by 3 bases and J by 3 bases; unmatched bases: 2. The CDR3 extends over 14 amino acids. The germline V gene has CDR1 KGHSH and CDR2 LQKENI. The CDR3 DNA follows: TGTGCCAGCTCACCGGACAGGAACAAAAACATTCAGTACTTC. This codes for CASSPDRNKNIQYF. Variable domain in full (rest from reference TRBV18 and TRBJ2-4): NAGVMQNPRHLVRRRGQEARLRCSPMKGHSHVYWYRQLPEEGLKFMVYLQKENIIDESGMPKERFSAEFPKEGPSILRIQQVVRGDSAAYFCASSPDRNKNIQYFGAGTRLSVL.

This clonotype was recorded many times. This chain links TRBV7-2 with TRBJ1-2, with D uncertain. The germline CDR1 and CDR2 sequences are SGHTA and FQGNSA. V gave up 1 base and J gave up 2 bases, with 11 bases separating them. CDR3 length equals 15 residues. The CDR3 coding sequence is TGTGCCAGCAGCTTAGTAAAGAGGGAAAACTATGGCTACACCTTC. It encodes CASSLVKRENYGYTF.

V and J are TRBV29-1 and TRBJ1-1, with 11 nucleotides matching TRBD1. The CDR3 length is 13 residues. CDR1 SQVTM and CDR2 ANQGSEA come from the germline V gene. V shed 4 bases and J 6 bases; nucleotides not matched to a gene: 4. The CDR3: CSVVLGQGAEAFF. The CDR3 DNA is TGCAGCGTTGTCTTGGGACAGGGGGCTGAAGCTTTCTTT.

This clonotype was seen at least ten times. The chain is built from TRBV12-3 or TRBV12-4 and TRBJ2-1, with 10 bases that match TRBD2. This CDR3 is 15 amino acids long. V lost 2 bases to trimming and J lost 7 bases; unmatched junction nucleotides: 5. In nucleotides, the CDR3 is TGTGCCAGCAGTTTAACGCTAGCGGGGGAAAATGAGCAGTTCTTC. This codes for CASSLTLAGENEQFF.